The rows below give T cell receptor beta chains drawn from one sample of a study of T cell clusters in autoimmune cytopenias. TCRdb reanalyzed the multiplex PCR reads and collapses them to one entry per CDR3 protein, without DNA. The repertoire shows about 3,500 distinct CDR3 sequences; the top ten hold roughly 35%. Sequences were obtained from peripheral blood. Receptors originate from a human donor with an autoimmune cytopenia or autoimmune hepatitis (not recorded which). The CDR3 runs from the conserved cysteine through the conserved F or W. Clone size is not always given. Where it is, it says once, few, many or a class for expanded clones.

J gene: TRBJ1-2; clone size: medium-sized; V gene: TRBV6-5; CDR3 protein: CASSYSTANYGYTF
J gene: TRBJ2-2; clone size: medium-sized; V gene: TRBV19; CDR3 protein: CAGGFHYTGELFF
J gene: TRBJ2-1; clone size: medium-sized; V gene: TRBV5-6; CDR3 protein: CAKRGVNEQFF
J gene: TRBJ2-5; clone size: -; V gene: TRBV29-1; CDR3 protein: CSVEDGRGREETQYF
J gene: TRBJ2-1; clone size: -; V gene: TRBV12-3/TRBV12-4; CDR3 protein: CASSVTSTYNEQFF
J gene: TRBJ1-6; clone size: medium-sized; V gene: TRBV18; CDR3 protein: CASSLSRQGGNSPLHF
J gene: TRBJ2-7; clone size: medium-sized; V gene: TRBV6-5; CDR3 protein: CASSHDSPAGGSYEQYF
J gene: TRBJ1-5; clone size: -; V gene: TRBV6-6; CDR3 protein: CASSYPGDRGGVGQNQPQHF
J gene: TRBJ2-2; clone size: medium-sized; V gene: TRBV12-3/TRBV12-4; CDR3 protein: CASSRVPNTGELFF
J gene: TRBJ1-1; clone size: -; V gene: TRBV21-1; CDR3 protein: CASSKRITNTEAFF
J gene: TRBJ1-1; clone size: -; V gene: TRBV20-1; CDR3 protein: CSARKQGTEAFF
J gene: TRBJ2-7; clone size: medium-sized; V gene: TRBV30; CDR3 protein: CAWSQGGEQYF
J gene: TRBJ2-1; clone size: medium-sized; V gene: TRBV12-3/TRBV12-4; CDR3 protein: CASSPTGTSTYNEQFF
J gene: TRBJ2-1; clone size: medium-sized; V gene: TRBV24-1; CDR3 protein: CATSDWPAVDEQFF
J gene: TRBJ1-5; clone size: -; V gene: TRBV12-3/TRBV12-4; CDR3 protein: CASSLGAGDGSFRHF
J gene: TRBJ2-1; clone size: medium-sized; V gene: TRBV29-1; CDR3 protein: CSVGLAVSTHYNEQFF
J gene: TRBJ2-3; clone size: medium-sized; V gene: TRBV27; CDR3 protein: CASSWGKATDTQYF
J gene: TRBJ2-1; clone size: -; V gene: TRBV25-1; CDR3 protein: CASSEGRNEQFF
J gene: TRBJ2-2; clone size: -; V gene: TRBV7-2; CDR3 protein: CASRIPQGNTGELFF
J gene: TRBJ2-1; clone size: medium-sized; V gene: TRBV18; CDR3 protein: CASSIGGSAYNEQFF